The sequence of this TCR beta chain was determined in a study of blood T cell repertoires in COVID-19. Study background: Whether acute or convalescent, the COVID-19 samples came from the United States, Italy and Spain. Sample material is recorded as cDNA or gDNA derived from T cells, B-cell-depleted T cells, or PBMCs.

TCRdb's copy holds only in-frame clones and misses some; the assay was immunoSEQ multiplex PCR. Of 100,000 or so clones listed, around 93% are singletons. The clonotype originates from a man in his forties or fifties with acute or convalescent COVID-19. The sequencing input was peripheral blood.

The CDR3 nucleotides are TGTGCCAGCAGTTCGGGACTTGGCTCCTATAATTCACCCCTCCACTTT. The encoded protein is CASSSGLGSYNSPLHF. This chain connects TRBV28 to TRBJ1-6; TRBD1 might be the D (5 bases). V shed 4 bases and J shed 0 bases, with 10 bases lying between them. The CDR3 spans 16 residues. Germline V gene data show CDR1 as MDHEN and CDR2 as SYDVKM.